A selection of T cell receptor beta chains follows, all from one sample in a study of T cells in localized non-small cell lung cancer. Produced via immunoSEQ multiplex PCR; TCRdb's table is partial and in-frame only. Of 30,000 to 40,000 clones in the sample, around 82% were seen once. Sequences were derived from peripheral blood, sampled before any cancer treatment. The receptors shown here come from a male donor aged 60 or older with stage II squamous cell lung carcinoma. The CDR3 runs from the conserved cysteine through the conserved F or W. The order of the fields is CDR3 DNA, CDR3 protein, V gene, CDR3 length, D gene, J gene, clone size. D genes are given only for firm matches. Clone size is given for some rows only: seen once, a few or many times, or a class if the clone is expanded.

cdr3_nt: TGTGCCAGCAGCGTAGGGGTTGGCTCCTACAATGAGCAGTTCTTC
cdr3_aa: CASSVGVGSYNEQFF
v_call: TRBV7-9
cdr3_length: 15
d_call: NA
j_call: TRBJ2-1
clone_size: NA

cdr3_nt: TGCGCCAGCAGCTTGGGTACGGGGGCGACGGAAGAGACCCAGTACTTC
cdr3_aa: CASSLGTGATEETQYF
v_call: TRBV5-1
cdr3_length: 16
d_call: NA
j_call: TRBJ2-5
clone_size: few

cdr3_nt: TGTGCCAGCAGCCCATCGACAGGGGTTCAAGAGACCCAGTACTTC
cdr3_aa: CASSPSTGVQETQYF
v_call: TRBV5-5
cdr3_length: 15
d_call: TRBD1
j_call: TRBJ2-5
clone_size: NA

cdr3_nt: TGTGCCAGCGGGCAGAGCCACAATTCACCCCTCCACTTT
cdr3_aa: CASGQSHNSPLHF
v_call: TRBV11-2
cdr3_length: 13
d_call: NA
j_call: TRBJ1-6
clone_size: many

cdr3_nt: TGTGCCAGCAGCGGGATAGAGGCAACTAATGAAAAACTGTTTTTT
cdr3_aa: CASSGIEATNEKLFF
v_call: TRBV6-1
cdr3_length: 15
d_call: NA
j_call: TRBJ1-4
clone_size: NA

cdr3_nt: TGTGCCAGCAGCTTAGGTCGATTGGATACGCAGTATTTT
cdr3_aa: CASSLGRLDTQYF
v_call: TRBV11-3
cdr3_length: 13
d_call: NA
j_call: TRBJ2-3
clone_size: NA

cdr3_nt: TGTGCCAGTAGTAAGGGAGGGGGGGGAACTGAAGCTTTCTTT
cdr3_aa: CASSKGGGGTEAFF
v_call: TRBV19
cdr3_length: 14
d_call: NA
j_call: TRBJ1-1
clone_size: NA

cdr3_nt: TGTGCCAGCAGCTTAGTCGGGGGCCGCAGCTCCTACGAGCAGTACTTC
cdr3_aa: CASSLVGGRSSYEQYF
v_call: TRBV11-1
cdr3_length: 16
d_call: NA
j_call: TRBJ2-7
clone_size: NA

cdr3_nt: TGCGCCAGCAGCTCAGGGACGATTTTGAACACTGAAGCTTTCTTT
cdr3_aa: CASSSGTILNTEAFF
v_call: TRBV5-1
cdr3_length: 15
d_call: NA
j_call: TRBJ1-1
clone_size: NA

cdr3_nt: TGTGCCAGCAGCTTGGGCCGTCGGTACAATGAGCAGTTCTTC
cdr3_aa: CASSLGRRYNEQFF
v_call: TRBV5-4
cdr3_length: 14
d_call: NA
j_call: TRBJ2-1
clone_size: NA

cdr3_nt: TGCATACCTTACAGGGCCGAAGCTTTCTTT
cdr3_aa: CIPYRAEAFF
v_call: TRBV14
cdr3_length: 10
d_call: NA
j_call: TRBJ1-1
clone_size: few

cdr3_nt: TGTGCTTGGGACAGGGGACAACTCTACGAGCAGTACTTC
cdr3_aa: CAWDRGQLYEQYF
v_call: TRBV30
cdr3_length: 13
d_call: TRBD1
j_call: TRBJ2-7
clone_size: once

cdr3_nt: TGTGCTAGTGGTACAGGTTTGGGAAACATTCAGTACTTC
cdr3_aa: CASGTGLGNIQYF
v_call: TRBV12-5
cdr3_length: 13
d_call: NA
j_call: TRBJ2-4
clone_size: NA

cdr3_nt: TGCGCCAGCAGCCTTGACGGGACAGTCGCAGATACGCAGTATTTT
cdr3_aa: CASSLDGTVADTQYF
v_call: TRBV5-1
cdr3_length: 15
d_call: TRBD1
j_call: TRBJ2-3
clone_size: NA

cdr3_nt: TGTGCCTGGGCGAAGGGGATTTGGGAAGATACGCAGTATTTT
cdr3_aa: CAWAKGIWEDTQYF
v_call: TRBV30
cdr3_length: 14
d_call: NA
j_call: TRBJ2-3
clone_size: once

cdr3_nt: TGTGCCACCAGCAGAGATATCCAGGGAATGGCCGGGGAGCTGTTTTTT
cdr3_aa: CATSRDIQGMAGELFF
v_call: TRBV15
cdr3_length: 16
d_call: NA
j_call: TRBJ2-2
clone_size: once

cdr3_nt: TGCGCCAGCAGCTTGGGGGCAGGGGTGACCAAAAACATTCAGTACTTC
cdr3_aa: CASSLGAGVTKNIQYF
v_call: TRBV5-1
cdr3_length: 16
d_call: NA
j_call: TRBJ2-4
clone_size: NA

cdr3_nt: TGTGCCAGCAGCCGACAGGGCTCGGGCAATGAGCAGTTCTTC
cdr3_aa: CASSRQGSGNEQFF
v_call: TRBV5-4
cdr3_length: 14
d_call: TRBD1
j_call: TRBJ2-1
clone_size: NA

cdr3_nt: TGTGCCAGCAGTTACAGGGCTGAAGCTTTCTTT
cdr3_aa: CASSYRAEAFF
v_call: TRBV6-5
cdr3_length: 11
d_call: NA
j_call: TRBJ1-1
clone_size: NA

cdr3_nt: TGTGCCAGCAGCGCCGGACAGGGGCCCAGCTATGGCTACACCTTC
cdr3_aa: CASSAGQGPSYGYTF
v_call: TRBV9
cdr3_length: 15
d_call: TRBD1
j_call: TRBJ1-2
clone_size: NA

cdr3_nt: TGTGCCAGCAGCTTGGAAGCGGGACGGTCCTACAATGAGCAGTTCTTC
cdr3_aa: CASSLEAGRSYNEQFF
v_call: TRBV5-4
cdr3_length: 16
d_call: TRBD2
j_call: TRBJ2-1
clone_size: NA

cdr3_nt: TGCGCCAGCAGCTTGAATCGGGGGCTCGGGGCCAACGTCCTGACTTTC
cdr3_aa: CASSLNRGLGANVLTF
v_call: TRBV5-1
cdr3_length: 16
d_call: NA
j_call: TRBJ2-6
clone_size: few

cdr3_nt: TGTGCCAGCAGTTACGTCCGGTGGGGTGAGCAGTTCTTC
cdr3_aa: CASSYVRWGEQFF
v_call: TRBV6-5
cdr3_length: 13
d_call: NA
j_call: TRBJ2-1
clone_size: NA

cdr3_nt: TGTGCCAGCTCACAGACAGGGACTGAAGCTTTCTTT
cdr3_aa: CASSQTGTEAFF
v_call: TRBV18
cdr3_length: 12
d_call: TRBD1
j_call: TRBJ1-1
clone_size: NA

cdr3_nt: TGCGCCAGCAGCCCGGGGGCTACTGAAGCTTTCTTT
cdr3_aa: CASSPGATEAFF
v_call: TRBV5-1
cdr3_length: 12
d_call: NA
j_call: TRBJ1-1
clone_size: few

cdr3_nt: TGTGCCAGCAGTTTTGAGGGGTACACCGGGGAGCTGTTTTTT
cdr3_aa: CASSFEGYTGELFF
v_call: TRBV27
cdr3_length: 14
d_call: NA
j_call: TRBJ2-2
clone_size: NA

cdr3_nt: TGTGCCAGCAGTAGCCAAGGGTACGGCTCCTACAATGAGCAGTTCTTC
cdr3_aa: CASSSQGYGSYNEQFF
v_call: TRBV27
cdr3_length: 16
d_call: NA
j_call: TRBJ2-1
clone_size: NA

cdr3_nt: TGTGCCAGCAGTGTCCACAGGGAGGACACTGAAGCTTTCTTT
cdr3_aa: CASSVHREDTEAFF
v_call: TRBV6-1
cdr3_length: 14
d_call: NA
j_call: TRBJ1-1
clone_size: NA

cdr3_nt: TGTGCCAGCAGCCCCCCCCTAGCCAAAAACATTCAGTACTTC
cdr3_aa: CASSPPLAKNIQYF
v_call: TRBV13
cdr3_length: 14
d_call: NA
j_call: TRBJ2-4
clone_size: once

cdr3_nt: TGTGCCAGCAGCTCCGGGACGGCGGTCCTAGGCGAGCAGTACTTC
cdr3_aa: CASSSGTAVLGEQYF
v_call: TRBV7-9
cdr3_length: 15
d_call: NA
j_call: TRBJ2-7
clone_size: few

cdr3_nt: TGTGCCAGCTCACCAGCTGGGGCCAACGTCCTGACTTTC
cdr3_aa: CASSPAGANVLTF
v_call: TRBV18
cdr3_length: 13
d_call: NA
j_call: TRBJ2-6
clone_size: NA

cdr3_nt: TGTGCCAGCTCGACCGGGGTATTGACTGAAGCTTTCTTT
cdr3_aa: CASSTGVLTEAFF
v_call: TRBV2
cdr3_length: 13
d_call: NA
j_call: TRBJ1-1
clone_size: few

cdr3_nt: TGTGCCAGCAGCTTCTTGTCCGGGACACTACCCACTGAAGCTTTCTTT
cdr3_aa: CASSFLSGTLPTEAFF
v_call: TRBV5-6
cdr3_length: 16
d_call: NA
j_call: TRBJ1-1
clone_size: NA

cdr3_nt: TGTGCCTGGAGTGTACTGATCAGGACAGGGACGGGCTATGGCTACACCTTC
cdr3_aa: CAWSVLIRTGTGYGYTF
v_call: TRBV30
cdr3_length: 17
d_call: TRBD1
j_call: TRBJ1-2
clone_size: NA

cdr3_nt: TGTGCCAGCAGTCCTCAGGGGGGCGCCTCCTACGAGCAGTACTTC
cdr3_aa: CASSPQGGASYEQYF
v_call: TRBV6-5
cdr3_length: 15
d_call: NA
j_call: TRBJ2-7
clone_size: NA

cdr3_nt: TGTGCCAGCAGCCTCATCCCGGGGCCACGGACCGGGGAGCTGTTTTTT
cdr3_aa: CASSLIPGPRTGELFF
v_call: TRBV9
cdr3_length: 16
d_call: NA
j_call: TRBJ2-2
clone_size: NA

cdr3_nt: TGTGCCAGCAGCGTAGTCGGGACAGGGGGCTATGGCTACACCTTC
cdr3_aa: CASSVVGTGGYGYTF
v_call: TRBV9
cdr3_length: 15
d_call: TRBD1
j_call: TRBJ1-2
clone_size: once

cdr3_nt: TGTGCCAGCAGTTTATCGTTTTCAGGGGCCCTCCACTTT
cdr3_aa: CASSLSFSGALHF
v_call: TRBV27
cdr3_length: 13
d_call: NA
j_call: TRBJ1-6
clone_size: NA

cdr3_nt: TGTGCCTGGAGGGAGGGGGCATCCAATCAGCCCCAGCATTTT
cdr3_aa: CAWREGASNQPQHF
v_call: TRBV30
cdr3_length: 14
d_call: TRBD1
j_call: TRBJ1-5
clone_size: NA

cdr3_nt: TGTGCCAGCAGCCATTCTCTAGGGCAGCCCCAGCATTTT
cdr3_aa: CASSHSLGQPQHF
v_call: TRBV4-2
cdr3_length: 13
d_call: NA
j_call: TRBJ1-5
clone_size: NA

cdr3_nt: TGTGCCAGCCGACTAACTCATGATAGCAATCAGCCCCAGCATTTT
cdr3_aa: CASRLTHDSNQPQHF
v_call: TRBV6-5
cdr3_length: 15
d_call: NA
j_call: TRBJ1-5
clone_size: NA

cdr3_nt: TGTGCCAGCAGTTACATGGCCGGAGGGCCCTACGAGCAGTACTTC
cdr3_aa: CASSYMAGGPYEQYF
v_call: TRBV6-5
cdr3_length: 15
d_call: NA
j_call: TRBJ2-7
clone_size: NA

cdr3_nt: TGTGCTAGTGGAGGGGGGCGGGAGAGACAAGAGACCCAGTACTTC
cdr3_aa: CASGGGRERQETQYF
v_call: TRBV12-5
cdr3_length: 15
d_call: NA
j_call: TRBJ2-5
clone_size: NA

cdr3_nt: TGCAGCGTCAATGGACTAGCGGGTTCCTACAATGAGCAGTTCTTC
cdr3_aa: CSVNGLAGSYNEQFF
v_call: TRBV29-1
cdr3_length: 15
d_call: TRBD2
j_call: TRBJ2-1
clone_size: NA

cdr3_nt: TGCGCCAGCAGCCAAGCGGTAGAACAGCCCCAGCATTTT
cdr3_aa: CASSQAVEQPQHF
v_call: TRBV4-1
cdr3_length: 13
d_call: NA
j_call: TRBJ1-5
clone_size: few

cdr3_nt: TGTGCCAGCAGGTATACAGGGGAACTGAACACTGAAGCTTTCTTT
cdr3_aa: CASRYTGELNTEAFF
v_call: TRBV6-5
cdr3_length: 15
d_call: TRBD1
j_call: TRBJ1-1
clone_size: few

cdr3_nt: TGTGCCAGCAGTTTAGGGGGAAACACTGAAGCTTTCTTT
cdr3_aa: CASSLGGNTEAFF
v_call: TRBV6-5
cdr3_length: 13
d_call: NA
j_call: TRBJ1-1
clone_size: NA

cdr3_nt: TGTGCCAGCAGTGCGGTGAGCGGGACCTACAATGAGCAGTTCTTC
cdr3_aa: CASSAVSGTYNEQFF
v_call: TRBV6-1
cdr3_length: 15
d_call: TRBD2
j_call: TRBJ2-1
clone_size: NA

cdr3_nt: TGTGCCAGCCGGACCGGGACAGGGGGTTACGAGCAGTACTTC
cdr3_aa: CASRTGTGGYEQYF
v_call: TRBV2
cdr3_length: 14
d_call: TRBD1
j_call: TRBJ2-7
clone_size: NA